Each of the 7 T cell receptor beta chains below was sequenced from the same sample in a study of human T cells and chemical hapten exposure. TCRdb re-analysed the RACE reads in MiXCR, keeping a single row per CDR3 protein. This repertoire shows 71,000 or so distinct CDR3 sequences, 9.8% found once; its top ten account for around 3.3%. Noted time point: patch test 1, 2 weeks after DPC sensitization. Treatment noted: therapeutic diphenylcyclopropenone sensitization with weekly scalp DPC. The input for sequencing was whole blood, taken in connection with sensitization to the hapten diphenylcyclopropenone (DPC). Source of these receptors: a woman aged 40 to 50 with alopecia areata. Some clones in this sample may be carry-over from other donors' samples.

This clonotype was seen ten or more times. The chain links TRBV7-9 to TRBJ1-6; the D is unclear. The CDR3 contains 15 residues. The V gene lost 6 bases and the J gene lost 8 bases, with 17 bases spanning the gap. The germline gives CDR1 SEHNR, CDR2 FQNEAQ (reference sequence). The CDR3: CASRDLTGVDSPLHF. For the CDR3, the DNA is TGTGCCAGCAGGGACCTCACTGGGGTAGATTCACCCCTCCACTTT. The whole variable domain, filled in from reference TRBV7-9 and TRBJ1-6, reads DTGVSQNPRHKITKRGQNVTFRCDPISEHNRLYWYRQTLGQGPEFLTYFQNEAQLEKSRLLSDRFSAERPKGSFSTLEIQRTEQGDSAMYLCASRDLTGVDSPLHFGNGTRLTVT.

The sample holds many counts of this clonotype. The chain joins TRBV11-2 to TRBJ2-5; the D gene is possibly TRBD2 (7 bases). The CDR3 runs to 14 residues. V shed 4 bases and J shed 4 bases, with 13 bases lying between them. Germline V gene lookup returns CDR1 SGHAT and CDR2 FQNNGV. The CDR3 DNA reads as TGTGCCAGCAGCTCCCGTCGGGGGGCAGAGACCCAGTACTTC. Its translation is CASSSRRGAETQYF.

This clonotype was recorded many times. The rearrangement uses TRBV7-2 and TRBJ1-5; D not resolved. CDR3 length: 15 amino acids. V lost 0 bases and J lost 4, with 10 bases in between. Per germline, CDR1 SGHTA and CDR2 FQGNSA. As DNA, the CDR3 is TGTGCCAGCAGCTTAGCGACGGACGGGAATCAGCCCCAGCATTTT. The encoded protein is CASSLATDGNQPQHF.

This clonotype was observed at least ten times. The V and J genes are TRBV5-1 and TRBJ1-4; 8 bases are a match to TRBD1. Looked up from germline, CDR1 is SGHRS and CDR2 is YFSETQ. V dropped 3 bases and J dropped 7; count of bases not matched to a gene: 8. The length of the CDR3 is 15 residues. The CDR3 reads CASSSGQGGTEKLFF. CDR3 nucleotide sequence: TGCGCCAGCAGCTCCGGACAGGGAGGTACTGAAAAACTGTTTTTT.

This clonotype occurred many times. The chain is built from TRBV4-1 and TRBJ1-2, with unresolved D. Germline V lookup: CDR1 MGHRA, CDR2 YSYEKL. V lost 2 bases to trimming and J lost 0 bases, with 13 bases between them. There are 16 residues in the CDR3. The CDR3 bases are TGCGCCAGCAGCCAACGCCAGGAAAACCCTAACTATGGCTACACCTTC. It is translated as CASSQRQENPNYGYTF.

This clonotype was counted at least ten times. The gene calls are TRBV18 and TRBJ1-1; no reliable D call. This CDR3 contains 14 residues. V lost 4 bases to trimming and J lost 0 bases, with 9 bases between them. The germline V gene has CDR1 KGHSH and CDR2 LQKENI. In DNA form, the CDR3 reads TGTGCCAGCTCACAACTTAAGATGAACACTGAAGCTTTCTTT. Amino acids: CASSQLKMNTEAFF.

This clonotype has more than one count but fewer than ten. This chain uses TRBV4-1 with TRBJ2-3; 7 bases are a match to TRBD2. Per the germline V gene, CDR1 is MGHRA and CDR2 is YSYEKL. The length of the CDR3 is 17 residues. V gave up 0 bases and J gave up 5 bases; unmatched junction bases: 11. The chain's CDR3 is CASSQDRRGGVGDTQYF. CDR3 nucleotide sequence: TGCGCCAGCAGCCAAGATCGACGCGGGGGAGTTGGAGATACGCAGTATTTT.